This note documents a single T cell receptor beta chain sequence. With 1 base removed from V and 12 bases from J, the gap between germline ends came to 11 bases. This CDR3 region has 12 residues. Germline CDR1 SGHRS, CDR2 YFSETQ. These data belong to a study of blood T cell repertoires in COVID-19. Original methodology: Reference gene primers were amplified, and this amplification served to estimate nucleated cell counts. Assay used: immunoSEQ multiplex PCR; TCRdb lists only in-frame clones, some missing. The V and J calls and clone size come from that table; D and trimming were worked out from the DNA. The sample records 250,000 to 350,000 clones, around four fifths being singletons.

This TCR was recovered from a woman aged 50 to 65 with acute or convalescent COVID-19. This chain joins TRBV5-1 and TRBJ2-1; D is unclear. The sequenced sample was peripheral blood. The CDR3 is CASSLPTDRQFF. The CDR3 DNA is TGCGCCAGCAGCTTGCCTACTGATAGGCAGTTCTTC.